Listed here are 6 T cell receptor beta chains from one sample, sequenced in a study of T cell responses to AZD1222 COVID-19 vaccine. The protocol was immunoSEQ multiplex PCR, while the TCRdb copy is restricted to in-frame clones and leaves out a portion. The profile shows tens of thousands of clones, around 87% of them singletons. The sequencing here drew on peripheral blood, taken 28 days after the second AZD1222 dose. These receptors were taken from an adult who received the AZD1222 COVID-19 vaccine.

This clone was picked up one time. J is TRBJ1-2 and V is TRBV19, with 7 bases fitting TRBD1. The CDR3 loop spans 16 amino acids. V shed 5 bases, J shed 3 bases, and the junction held 12 bases outside the gene matches. Germline V gene lookup returns CDR1 LNHDA and CDR2 SQIVND (reference sequence). The CDR3 coding sequence is TGTGCCAGTAGTCCCCCGGGACAGAAAAGGGACTATGGCTACACCTTC. It yields the protein CASSPPGQKRDYGYTF. The variable domain in full, with the rest retrieved from reference TRBV19 and TRBJ1-2, is DGGITQSPKYLFRKEGQNVTLSCEQNLNHDAMYWYRQDPGQGLRLIYYSQIVNDFQKGDIAEGYSVSREKKESFPLTVTSAQKNPTAFYLCASSPPGQKRDYGYTFGSGTRLTVV.

J is TRBJ2-1 and V is TRBV10-3; TRBD1 agrees at 7 bases. CDR3 length equals 18 residues. The trim removed 2 bases at V and 4 bases at J, leaving 14 bases unmatched. CDR1 is ENHRY and CDR2 is SYGVKD in the germline V gene. CDR3 DNA sequence: TGTGCCATCAGTGAGGGGTTTGACCGGGACAGTTATTACAATGAGCAGTTCTTC. This codes for CAISEGFDRDSYYNEQFF.

V usage is TRBV14 and J usage is TRBJ1-6, with a weak D call TRBD1 (5 bases). The V and J ends lost 0 bases and 9 bases respectively, with 18 bases between them. Per germline, CDR1 SGHDN and CDR2 FVKESK. The CDR3 totals 17 residues. Written as DNA, the CDR3 is TGTGCCAGCAGCCAAGATATTGGTCCAGGGTGGATTTCACCCCTCCACTTT. It translates to CASSQDIGPGWISPLHF.

The chain links TRBV7-9 to TRBJ2-5, with D tentatively TRBD2 (6 bases). Germline V gene sequence: CDR1 SEHNR, CDR2 FQNEAQ (reference sequence). The CDR3 sequence is 14 residues long. Between the trimmed V and J ends, which lost 5 bases and 1 base, there was a span of 11 bases. CDR3 protein: CASSTQRAQETQYF. CDR3 DNA: TGTGCCAGCAGCACGCAGCGGGCCCAAGAGACCCAGTACTTC.

The count of this clone is one. The chain recombines TRBV27 with TRBJ1-6; 8 bases match TRBD1. CDR1 and CDR2 from the germline V gene are MNHEY and SMNVEV (reference sequence). The CDR3 consists of 17 residues. The trim removed 0 bases at V and 7 bases at J, leaving 8 bases unmatched. CDR3 sequence: CASSLSLTGGFNSPLHF. DNA of the CDR3: TGTGCCAGCAGTTTATCGCTTACAGGGGGGTTCAATTCACCCCTCCACTTT.

This clone was recorded once. The chain links TRBV5-5 to TRBJ1-1; 8 bases map to TRBD1. V shed 4 bases, J shed 3 bases, and the junction held 2 bases outside the gene matches. CDR1 SGHKS and CDR2 YYEKEE come from the germline V gene (reference sequence). This CDR3 is 13 amino acids long. This CDR3 reads CASSPQGDTEAFF. The CDR3 DNA reads TGTGCCAGCAGCCCACAGGGGGACACTGAAGCTTTCTTT.